This T cell receptor (beta chain) was identified in a study of PD-1 blockade in classical Hodgkin lymphoma. Study in general: Nivolumab dosing for patients was 3 mg/kg, administered intravenously every 2 weeks.

Time point described: cycle 4 day 1 (C4D1), after five to seven weeks of nivolumab. Exposure to brentuximab vedotin varied, and each patient had relapsed following autologous stem cell transplantation. Study results and limitations: Similar baseline diversity was found in complete responders and newly diagnosed patients. Whatever underlies the repertoire differences (possibly disease activity or prior therapy) remains undefined.

With respect to this clone: Its specificity is not known.

Between the trimmed V and J ends, which lost 10 bases and 4 bases, there was a span of 23 bases. The CDR3 sequence is 16 residues long. Germline-derived CDR1 and CDR2 are SGHTA and FQGNSA. TCRdb keeps only in-frame clones here, not all; method: immunoSEQ multiplex PCR. The profile shows roughly 90,000 clones, 83% of them singletons. The chain recombines TRBV7-2 with TRBJ1-3; D is undetermined. This specimen consisted of peripheral blood mononuclear cells (PBMCs), obtained before the fourth cycle of nivolumab. The clonotype originates from a human donor with classical Hodgkin lymphoma. CDR3 sequence reads: CAIDLLGGLRGNTIYF. CDR3 coding DNA: TGTGCCATCGACCTCCTTGGAGGTCTCAGGGGAAACACCATATATTTT.